The TCR beta chain described here comes from a study of molecular identifiers for immune sequencing clone quantification. Bulk TCR libraries used previously described methods and listed TCR primers. MiXCR, applied by TCRdb to the PCR reads, yields one record per CDR3 protein. Among around 470,000 distinct CDR3 sequences, about 25% were seen once, and the ten largest hold around 0.8%. This clonotype was recorded at least ten times. No antigen is known for it. Libraries of naive CD8 T cells were made from around 20,000 to 1,000,000 sorted cells. They used 10%, 30% or 50% RNA. General study points: Spike-in Jurkat TCR RNA from a single cell reportedly registered among approximately 1.1 million naive cells.

Looked up from germline, CDR1 is SEHNR and CDR2 is FQNEAQ (reference sequence). The CDR3 is made up of 13 amino acids. V shed 5 bases and J shed 2 bases, with 10 bases lying between them. Sample: naive CD8+ T cells from blood, with Jurkat cell RNA spiked in. As for subset: FACS-sorted CD8+CD4-CCR7+CD45RA+ naive T cells. The chain recombines TRBV7-9 with TRBJ2-7; no firm D call. The clonotype originates from a human donor in good health. Some libraries in this study had Jurkat cell RNA spiked in. The CDR3, as DNA: TGTGCCAGCAGCACAACCTCGACCTACGAGCAGTACTTC. Amino acids: CASSTTSTYEQYF.